The 10 T cell receptor beta chains in this list originate from one sample, sequenced in a study of CD8 T cells in Susac syndrome. With random hexamers, 0.5 to 1 ug RNA was reverse transcribed. From the immunoSEQ multiplex PCR reads, TCRdb called clonotypes with MiXCR, one entry per CDR3 protein. The sample includes under 200,000 distinct CDR3 sequences, approximately 95% of them seen just once. Sequences were obtained from CD8+ T cells from PBMCs. These receptor sequences come from a human donor with Susac syndrome.

This sequence joins TRBV12-3 or TRBV12-4 and TRBJ2-7; D uncertain. The CDR3 sequence is 11 residues long. Trimming removed 5 bases from V and 6 bases from J, with 8 bases in between. This chain's CDR3 is CASSLNLEQYF. Written as DNA, the CDR3 is TGTGCCAGCAGTCTGAATCTCGAGCAGTACTTC.

The CDR3 bases are TGTGCCAGCAGTCGAACCGGGACAGGGAAGGGCTACACCTTC. Translating it yields CASSRTGTGKGYTF. The V call is TRBV5-4, the J call TRBJ1-2, with 9 bases matching TRBD1. Losses at the gene ends were 5 bases for V and 8 bases for J; bases not matched to a gene: 10. Per germline, CDR1 SGHNT and CDR2 YYREEE (reference sequence). This CDR3 contains 14 residues.

This clonotype is a singleton in its sample. V usage is TRBV4-1 and J usage is TRBJ2-1; D is unresolved. The CDR3 length is 16 residues. V lost 1 base, J lost 2 bases, and 12 bases lay in between. From germline, CDR1 is MGHRA and CDR2 YSYEKL. The DNA of the CDR3 is TGCGCCAGCAGCCAAGTTCAACACGACCCCTACAATGAGCAGTTCTTC. This encodes CASSQVQHDPYNEQFF.

This chain joins TRBV7-9 and TRBJ1-4; 7 nucleotides agree with TRBD1. CDR3 length: 15 residues. Germline loops: CDR1 SEHNR, CDR2 FQNEAQ (reference sequence). J gave up 6 bases and V 5 bases, and 9 bases lay outside the gene matches. CDR3 in amino acids: CASSLSYRGYEKLFF. CDR3 in DNA: TGTGCCAGCAGCCTCTCGTACAGGGGCTATGAAAAACTGTTTTTT.

The CDR3 DNA sequence: TGCAGTGCTAGAGAAGTATCTGGGGCCAACGTCCTGACTTTC. This translates into CSAREVSGANVLTF. This chain uses TRBV20-1 with TRBJ2-6; D call uncertain. The CDR3 totals 14 residues. Germline loops: CDR1 DFQATT, CDR2 SNEGSKA (reference sequence). Trimming stripped 0 bases from V and 1 base from J, with 4 bases between.

The chain combines TRBV2 with TRBJ2-7; D gene unclear. The germline gives CDR1 SNHLY, CDR2 FYNNEI. The germline V and J ends were trimmed by 4 bases and 3 bases, with 13 bases remaining between them. The CDR3 sequence is 14 residues long. In DNA form, the CDR3 reads TGTGCCAGCAGTGCAAGAAACAGTTTCTACGAGCAGTACTTC. It specifies CASSARNSFYEQYF.

The V call is TRBV5-6, the J call TRBJ1-1; D gene ambiguous. Trimming took 4 bases from V and 4 from J, leaving 8 bases between them. This CDR3 region has 12 residues. Germline loops: CDR1 SGHDT, CDR2 YYEEEE. The CDR3, as DNA: TGTGCCAGCAGCGAACGACGCACTGAAGCTTTCTTT. This sequence encodes CASSERRTEAFF.

The genes are TRBV6-6 and TRBJ2-7; D is ambiguous. V lost 0 bases and J 0 bases, leaving 3 bases between the germline ends. Germline V gene sequence: CDR1 MNHNY, CDR2 SVGAGI (reference sequence). The CDR3 is 13 residues long. The CDR3 is CASSYSGSYEQYF. The CDR3 DNA sequence: TGTGCCAGCAGTTACTCGGGCTCCTACGAGCAGTACTTC.

The gene calls are TRBV5-1 and TRBJ2-5, with D maybe TRBD2 (5 bases). The CDR3 has 15 amino acids. In germline, CDR1 is SGHRS, CDR2 YFSETQ. V was pared by 0 bases and J by 5 bases, with 14 bases between. The CDR3 sequence: CASSLGRGPRETQYF. The CDR3 bases are TGCGCCAGCAGCTTGGGGCGCGGGCCCCGGGAGACCCAGTACTTC.

As DNA, the CDR3 is TGTGCCAGCAAGGCAGGCGGGAACACTGAAGCTTTCTTT. This codes for CASKAGGNTEAFF. V is TRBV28 and J is TRBJ1-1; D is undetermined. From germline, CDR1 is MDHEN and CDR2 SYDVKM. V was shortened by 7 bases and J by 1 base, with 10 bases between the two germline ends. The CDR3 runs 13 residues.